The entry below gives a single T cell receptor (beta chain) sequence along with its context. Its cognate antigen has yet to be identified. Base quality data are lacking; no much larger clone is found one base away. In Seattle, one collaborating source enrolled patients while the infection was active and tracked those patients longitudinally over the course of disease. Each collaborating institution followed its own protocols to collect whole blood in K2EDTA tubes. For TCRbeta analysis, collaborators shipped samples in one of three forms: frozen whole blood, isolated PBMCs, or DNA extracted from either of those sample types. Reading from cysteine to phenylalanine, the CDR3 counts 15 amino acids. Only the CDR3 region is kept as DNA, spanning 45 bases read in frame from base 1. CDR1 MNHNS and CDR2 SASEGT were looked up in the germline V gene. Ends trimmed: V by 3 bases, J by 2 bases; bases unmatched to a gene: 4.

The data belong to a study of blood T cell repertoires in COVID-19 (dated by TCRdb to the early 2020s). Regarding the complete study: Samples from collaborators originated in the United States, Italy and Spain and spanned both the acute and convalescent phases of COVID-19. Where available, HLA class I and class II types were taken from metadata supplied by the sample provider and were not determined by assay-based typing. Sample metadata almost always included a de-identified subject ID, COVID-19 status, age in years and sex. A freely available public database, intended as a resource for researchers studying the immune response to SARS-CoV-2, is where the repertoires were released. Deeply sampled blood TCRbeta repertoires from subjects exposed to, actively infected with, or recovered from COVID-19 were included in the dataset. The prospective study material was composed of cDNA or gDNA derived from T cells, B-cell-depleted T cells, or PBMCs. The samples were drawn from two sources: the first 160 participants of the ongoing ImmuneRACE study, and 1,254 subjects contributed by 6 global collaborators. Findings and caveats that apply to the study as a whole: The quantity of clinical and demographic metadata differed by source and by participant and was supplied without curation.

TCRbeta CDR3 regions were amplified from genomic DNA using the immunoSEQ Assay, a bias-controlled multiplex PCR. The study's own analysis went as follows. The number of nucleated cells in each sample was estimated by amplification of reference gene primers within the assay. To quantify the absolute abundance of each unique TCRbeta CDR3 rearrangement, sequence reads were collapsed and filtered. Productive Simpson clonality was computed per sample as the square root of Simpson's diversity index over productive rearrangements. This immuneACCESS table, as held by TCRdb, lists in-frame sequences with V and J called but not all clones. Of the missing ones, under half trace to an unresolved V gene in checked studies; the others have no known cause. Clone size and the V and J calls come from that table; the DNA yielded D and trimming. In all, the sample holds hundreds of thousands of clones, and around nine tenths of those were seen once. Of the sample, about 7.3% falls within the top ten clones.

The source is a woman in her 70s with COVID-19, enrolled during active disease. Recombination joined TRBV6-1 with TRBJ1-5, and 7 bases in between align with TRBD1. The sequencing sample was made of peripheral blood. The sequenced DNA is TGTGCCAGCAGTGACCACAGGGGAGGCAATCAGCCCCAGCATTTT. Translated, it reads CASSDHRGGNQPQHF.